One and the same sample provided the 27 T cell receptor beta chains below, sequenced in a study of early T cells in non-severe SARS-CoV-2 infection. TCRdb re-derived calls from the 5' RACE reads in MiXCR, one entry per CDR3 protein. This table has 70,000 to 85,000 distinct CDR3 sequences, about 13% appearing once. Sequencing was done on a sample of whole blood. The receptors derive from an adult who was a healthcare worker with PCR-confirmed SARS-CoV-2 infection or an uninfected control (not recorded which).

The sample holds a few counts of this clonotype. CDR3 in amino acids: CASSPGQRFDYEQYF. CDR3 bases: TGTGCCAGCAGCCCGGGACAAAGGTTTGACTACGAGCAGTACTTC. This chain connects TRBV3-1 to TRBJ2-7, with D possibly matching TRBD1 (6 bases). CDR1 is LGHDT, CDR2 YNNKEL, per germline (reference sequence). The CDR3 has 15 amino acids. V lost 4 bases to trimming and J lost 3 bases, with 16 bases between them.

V is TRBV2 and J is TRBJ2-2; D may correspond to TRBD1 or TRBD2 (6 bases each). The V end lost 6 bases, the J end lost 1 base, and 12 bases lay between the germline ends. The germline V gene has CDR1 SNHLY and CDR2 FYNNEI. The CDR3 covers 15 residues. The CDR3 loop reads CASSPEGGNTGELFF. The CDR3 nucleotides are TGTGCCAGCAGCCCTGAGGGGGGGAACACCGGGGAGCTGTTTTTT. Full variable domain (rest looked up from reference TRBV2 and TRBJ2-2): EPEVTQTPSHQVTQMGQEVILRCVPISNHLYFYWYRQILGQKVEFLVSFYNNEISEKSEIFDDQFSVERPDGSNFTLKIRSTKLEDSAMYFCASSPEGGNTGELFFGEGSRLTVL.

The chain carries TRBV19 and TRBJ1-5; D call uncertain. The ends were cut back, 7 bases at V and 5 bases at J, with 18 bases in the middle. The CDR3 covers 15 residues. Germline CDR1 is LNHDA and CDR2 is SQIVND (reference sequence). This chain's CDR3 is CASTKSGRDHQPQHF. Here the CDR3 DNA reads TGTGCCAGTACCAAGTCGGGGAGGGATCATCAGCCCCAGCATTTT.

The sample holds a few counts of this clonotype. The chain recombines TRBV7-6 with TRBJ2-5; TRBD2 matches at 7 bases. There are 16 residues in the CDR3. V lost 5 bases and J lost 0; bases outside the gene matches: 9. Germline V CDR1 and CDR2: SGHVS, FNYEAQ. The CDR3 sequence is CASSPGEGRHQETQYF. The CDR3 DNA is TGTGCCAGCAGCCCCGGGGAGGGCAGACACCAAGAGACCCAGTACTTC.

The CDR3 sequence is CASRSGGEQFF. As DNA, the CDR3 is TGTGCCAGCAGGTCTGGGGGTGAGCAGTTCTTC. The chain couples TRBV28 to TRBJ2-1; D is perhaps TRBD1 or TRBD2 (5 bases each). Germline V lookup: CDR1 MDHEN, CDR2 SYDVKM. The CDR3 totals 11 residues. Trimming took off 6 bases at V and 9 bases at J, with 9 bases between the two ends.

The chain carries TRBV11-2 and TRBJ2-2; D ambiguous. Germline CDR1 reads SGHAT; CDR2 reads FQNNGV. V dropped 5 bases and J dropped 3 bases, with 13 bases sitting between them. CDR3 size: 15 residues. As DNA, the CDR3 is TGTGCCAGCAGCCTTGACGCGCCGTACACCGGGGAGCTGTTTTTT. Encoded protein: CASSLDAPYTGELFF.

The chain uses TRBV10-3 and TRBJ2-7, with D possibly being TRBD1 or TRBD2 (5 bases each). This CDR3 is 11 amino acids long. Germline V gene lookup returns CDR1 ENHRY and CDR2 SYGVKD. Trimming took 8 bases from V and 0 from J, leaving 5 bases between them. DNA for the CDR3: TGTGCCATCGGGGGCTCCTACGAGCAGTACTTC. It yields the protein CAIGGSYEQYF.

The chain combines TRBV29-1 with TRBJ1-5; possibly TRBD1 for D (6 bases). From germline, CDR1 is SQVTM and CDR2 ANQGSEA. Trimming removed 6 bases from V and 4 bases from J, with 13 bases in between. The CDR3 length is 13 residues. In DNA form, the CDR3 reads TGCAGCGTCCGGGGGGGCCTTAATCAGCCCCAGCATTTT. Its translation is CSVRGGLNQPQHF. Using reference TRBV29-1 and TRBJ1-5 for the parts outside the CDR3, the full variable domain is SAVISQKPSRDICQRGTSLTIQCQVDSQVTMMFWYRQQPGQSLTLIATANQGSEATYESGFVIDKFPISRPNLTFSTLTVSNMSPEDSSIYLCSVRGGLNQPQHFGDGTRLSIL.

This clonotype showed up many times. This chain connects TRBV6-1 to TRBJ2-3, with TRBD2 matching over 9 bases. With 4 bases clipped from V and 0 bases from J, the junction kept 2 bases outside the gene matches. The V gene's germline CDR1 is MNHNS and CDR2 SASEGT. The length of the CDR3 is 15 residues. The CDR3 DNA follows: TGTGCCAGCAGTGTGACTAGCGGAAGCACAGATACGCAGTATTTT. Amino acid sequence: CASSVTSGSTDTQYF.

The V gene is TRBV5-1, the J gene TRBJ2-1, with D perhaps being TRBD1 or TRBD2 (5 bases each). Trimming took off 3 bases at V and 0 bases at J, with 13 bases between the two ends. Germline CDR1 reads SGHRS; CDR2 reads YFSETQ. The CDR3 has 16 residues. CDR3 loop: CASSSGAGNSYNEQFF. The CDR3 coding sequence is TGCGCCAGCAGCTCCGGGGCCGGAAACTCCTACAATGAGCAGTTCTTC.

This clonotype has only a few counts. The chain couples TRBV29-1 to TRBJ2-7; TRBD2 might be the D (6 bases). V shed 7 bases and J shed 0 bases, with 13 bases lying between them. Looked up from germline, CDR1 is SQVTM and CDR2 is ANQGSEA. The CDR3 sequence is 13 residues long. The CDR3 sequence: CSAASRGSYEQYF. CDR3 nucleotide sequence: TGCAGCGCCGCCTCGCGGGGCTCCTACGAGCAGTACTTC.

This clonotype was detected many times. The V and J genes are TRBV20-1 and TRBJ2-1; 12 bases match TRBD2. With 1 base clipped from V and 5 bases from J, the junction kept 3 bases outside the gene matches. CDR3 length: 15 residues. Germline CDR1 is DFQATT and CDR2 is SNEGSKA (reference sequence). The CDR3 sequence: CSARGTSGVDNEQFF. CDR3 sequence (DNA): TGCAGTGCTAGAGGGACTAGCGGGGTCGACAATGAGCAGTTCTTC.

The V call is TRBV27, the J call TRBJ2-7; TRBD1 might be the D (6 bases). The V end was cut by 6 bases, the J end by 0 bases, with 18 bases between. CDR3 length: 16 residues. CDR1 is MNHEY, CDR2 SMNVEV, per germline (reference sequence). The CDR3 sequence: CASSLIRTAYSYEQYF. The CDR3 nucleotides are TGTGCCAGCAGCCTTATCAGGACAGCCTACTCCTACGAGCAGTACTTC.

This clonotype was picked up many times. The chain joins TRBV7-6 to TRBJ2-7, with 9 bases matching TRBD1. V dropped 4 bases and J dropped 6; count of bases not matched to a gene: 10. CDR1 and CDR2 from the germline V gene are SGHVS and FNYEAQ. The CDR3 has 15 amino acids. CDR3 protein: CASSSRGQGGGEQYF. Here the CDR3 DNA reads TGTGCCAGCAGCTCCCGGGGACAGGGTGGAGGCGAGCAGTACTTC. The variable domain in full, with the rest retrieved from reference TRBV7-6 and TRBJ2-7, is GAGVSQSPRYKVTKRGQDVALRCDPISGHVSLYWYRQALGQGPEFLTYFNYEAQQDKSGLPNDRFSAERPEGSISTLTIQRTEQRDSAMYRCASSSRGQGGGEQYFGPGTRLTVT.

The table lists this clonotype with a few counts. The rearrangement uses TRBV6-1 and TRBJ2-7; 8 bases fit TRBD1. This CDR3 region has 13 residues. J gave up 5 bases and V 8 bases, and 8 bases lay outside the gene matches. Germline lookup yields CDR1 MNHNS and CDR2 SASEGT. CDR3 DNA sequence: TGTGCCAGCTGCGACAGGGGAATCAACGAGCAGTACTTC. Protein sequence: CASCDRGINEQYF.

This clonotype was recorded a few times. The chain is built from TRBV7-9 and TRBJ1-5; tentatively, D is TRBD1 (5 bases). V lost 5 bases to trimming and J lost 6 bases, with 8 bases between them. The CDR3 spans 12 residues. In germline, CDR1 is SEHNR, CDR2 FQNEAQ (reference sequence). The CDR3, as DNA: TGTGCCAGCAGCCCCGACAGTCAGCCCCAGCATTTT. It encodes CASSPDSQPQHF. Full variable domain (remainder filled in from reference TRBV7-9 and TRBJ1-5): DTGVSQNPRHKITKRGQNVTFRCDPISEHNRLYWYRQTLGQGPEFLTYFQNEAQLEKSRLLSDRFSAERPKGSFSTLEIQRTEQGDSAMYLCASSPDSQPQHFGDGTRLSIL.

This clonotype was counted a few times. The chain couples TRBV20-1 to TRBJ2-1; 9 bases line up with TRBD2. The CDR3 totals 13 residues. V lost 1 base to trimming and J lost 9 bases; unmatched junction nucleotides: 4. The germline V gene has CDR1 DFQATT and CDR2 SNEGSKA (reference sequence). As DNA, the CDR3 is TGCAGTGCTAGAGCGGGACTAGCTGGTGAGCAGTTCTTC. It translates to CSARAGLAGEQFF.

This clonotype has just a few counts. J is TRBJ1-6 and V is TRBV7-9, with 9 bases aligning to TRBD1. CDR1 is SEHNR and CDR2 is FQNEAQ in the germline V gene (reference sequence). Trimming cost V 7 bases and J 1 base; bases outside gene matches: 5. The CDR3 consists of 16 residues. The CDR3: CASKTQGASYNSPLHF. Here the CDR3 DNA reads TGTGCCAGCAAGACACAGGGGGCATCCTATAATTCACCCCTCCACTTT. The variable domain in full, with the rest retrieved from reference TRBV7-9 and TRBJ1-6, is DTGVSQNPRHKITKRGQNVTFRCDPISEHNRLYWYRQTLGQGPEFLTYFQNEAQLEKSRLLSDRFSAERPKGSFSTLEIQRTEQGDSAMYLCASKTQGASYNSPLHFGNGTRLTVT.

This clonotype was counted only a few times. CDR3 DNA sequence: TGTGCCAGCAGTACAGGGGAAAATCAGCCCCAGCATTTT. Amino acids: CASSTGENQPQHF. This chain connects TRBV12-3 or TRBV12-4 to TRBJ1-5; 7 bases fit TRBD1. Losses at the gene ends were 5 bases for V and 4 bases for J; bases not matched to a gene: 2. The CDR3 length is 13 residues.

The V gene is TRBV27, the J gene TRBJ2-3; no clear D gene. This CDR3 is built from 14 residues. Germline lookup yields CDR1 MNHEY and CDR2 SMNVEV (reference sequence). V was shortened by 2 bases and J by 4 bases, with 10 bases between the two germline ends. DNA of the CDR3: TGTGCCAGCAGTTTAGCGGCTGGGTCAGATACGCAGTATTTT. This translates into CASSLAAGSDTQYF.

This clonotype was detected many times. V and J are TRBV6-1 and TRBJ1-1; TRBD1 might be the D (5 bases). Trimming shortened V by 4 bases and J by 1 base, and 10 bases separated the two germline ends. Germline assignment: CDR1 MNHNS and CDR2 SASEGT. The length of the CDR3 is 14 residues. CDR3 region: CASSAYRSNTEAFF. CDR3 bases: TGTGCCAGCAGTGCGTACAGGTCGAACACTGAAGCTTTCTTT.

This clonotype was counted a few times. The rearrangement joins TRBV29-1 to TRBJ1-4, with a possible D match to TRBD1 (6 bases). The V gene lost 3 bases and the J gene lost 5 bases, with 10 bases spanning the gap. The CDR3 runs to 13 residues. From germline, CDR1 is SQVTM and CDR2 ANQGSEA. CDR3 sequence: CSVEWQGNEKLFF. CDR3 DNA: TGCAGCGTTGAGTGGCAGGGGAATGAAAAACTGTTTTTT.

In this sample, this clonotype turned up a few times. The gene calls are TRBV4-1 and TRBJ2-3; 8 bases are a match to TRBD2. The CDR3 runs to 18 residues. Germline lookup yields CDR1 MGHRA and CDR2 YSYEKL. Trimming removed 1 base from V and 2 bases from J; junction bases left unmatched: 11. The CDR3 DNA reads as TGCGCCAGCAGCCAAGGTCGTCAAGCGGGGGCTTACACAGATACGCAGTATTTT. It yields the protein CASSQGRQAGAYTDTQYF.

The V and J genes are TRBV19 and TRBJ1-2; D unresolved. CDR3 size: 15 residues. Between the trimmed V and J ends, which lost 0 bases and 2 bases, there was a span of 10 bases. Per the germline V gene, CDR1 is LNHDA and CDR2 is SQIVND (reference sequence). The CDR3 sequence is CASSIDPGRNYGYTF. DNA of the CDR3: TGTGCCAGTAGTATAGATCCGGGCAGAAACTATGGCTACACCTTC.

The sample holds a few counts of this clonotype. The J gene is TRBJ1-2, the V gene TRBV28; 8 bases agree with TRBD1. The trim removed 6 bases at V and 7 bases at J, leaving 7 bases unmatched. The CDR3 has 13 amino acids. CDR1 and CDR2 (germline): MDHEN, SYDVKM. The CDR3 here is CASSEQGAPGYTF. Here the CDR3 DNA reads TGTGCCAGCAGCGAGCAGGGGGCGCCTGGCTACACCTTC.

This clonotype has a handful of counts. This sequence joins TRBV29-1 and TRBJ2-2, with TRBD2 matching over 12 bases. Germline V gives CDR1 SQVTM, CDR2 ANQGSEA. Trimming cost V 4 bases and J 1 base; bases outside gene matches: 1. The CDR3 has 15 amino acids. CDR3 in amino acids: CSVGGLAGNTGELFF. For the CDR3, the DNA is TGCAGCGTTGGGGGACTAGCGGGGAACACCGGGGAGCTGTTTTTT.

At least ten counts were recorded for this clonotype. Likely a read error: the CDR3 ends without its conserved phenylalanine or tryptophan. The DNA is left out, because the CDR3 cannot be placed on it with certainty; the CDR3 is given as TCRdb lists it. The chain links TRBV7-9 to TRBJ2-1; the table assigns TRBD1, which was not confirmed against the DNA. Both ends counted, the CDR3 spans 9 residues. The germline V gene encodes CDR1 SEHNR and CDR2 FQNEAQ (reference sequence). The CDR3 sequence is CASSPGGGL.